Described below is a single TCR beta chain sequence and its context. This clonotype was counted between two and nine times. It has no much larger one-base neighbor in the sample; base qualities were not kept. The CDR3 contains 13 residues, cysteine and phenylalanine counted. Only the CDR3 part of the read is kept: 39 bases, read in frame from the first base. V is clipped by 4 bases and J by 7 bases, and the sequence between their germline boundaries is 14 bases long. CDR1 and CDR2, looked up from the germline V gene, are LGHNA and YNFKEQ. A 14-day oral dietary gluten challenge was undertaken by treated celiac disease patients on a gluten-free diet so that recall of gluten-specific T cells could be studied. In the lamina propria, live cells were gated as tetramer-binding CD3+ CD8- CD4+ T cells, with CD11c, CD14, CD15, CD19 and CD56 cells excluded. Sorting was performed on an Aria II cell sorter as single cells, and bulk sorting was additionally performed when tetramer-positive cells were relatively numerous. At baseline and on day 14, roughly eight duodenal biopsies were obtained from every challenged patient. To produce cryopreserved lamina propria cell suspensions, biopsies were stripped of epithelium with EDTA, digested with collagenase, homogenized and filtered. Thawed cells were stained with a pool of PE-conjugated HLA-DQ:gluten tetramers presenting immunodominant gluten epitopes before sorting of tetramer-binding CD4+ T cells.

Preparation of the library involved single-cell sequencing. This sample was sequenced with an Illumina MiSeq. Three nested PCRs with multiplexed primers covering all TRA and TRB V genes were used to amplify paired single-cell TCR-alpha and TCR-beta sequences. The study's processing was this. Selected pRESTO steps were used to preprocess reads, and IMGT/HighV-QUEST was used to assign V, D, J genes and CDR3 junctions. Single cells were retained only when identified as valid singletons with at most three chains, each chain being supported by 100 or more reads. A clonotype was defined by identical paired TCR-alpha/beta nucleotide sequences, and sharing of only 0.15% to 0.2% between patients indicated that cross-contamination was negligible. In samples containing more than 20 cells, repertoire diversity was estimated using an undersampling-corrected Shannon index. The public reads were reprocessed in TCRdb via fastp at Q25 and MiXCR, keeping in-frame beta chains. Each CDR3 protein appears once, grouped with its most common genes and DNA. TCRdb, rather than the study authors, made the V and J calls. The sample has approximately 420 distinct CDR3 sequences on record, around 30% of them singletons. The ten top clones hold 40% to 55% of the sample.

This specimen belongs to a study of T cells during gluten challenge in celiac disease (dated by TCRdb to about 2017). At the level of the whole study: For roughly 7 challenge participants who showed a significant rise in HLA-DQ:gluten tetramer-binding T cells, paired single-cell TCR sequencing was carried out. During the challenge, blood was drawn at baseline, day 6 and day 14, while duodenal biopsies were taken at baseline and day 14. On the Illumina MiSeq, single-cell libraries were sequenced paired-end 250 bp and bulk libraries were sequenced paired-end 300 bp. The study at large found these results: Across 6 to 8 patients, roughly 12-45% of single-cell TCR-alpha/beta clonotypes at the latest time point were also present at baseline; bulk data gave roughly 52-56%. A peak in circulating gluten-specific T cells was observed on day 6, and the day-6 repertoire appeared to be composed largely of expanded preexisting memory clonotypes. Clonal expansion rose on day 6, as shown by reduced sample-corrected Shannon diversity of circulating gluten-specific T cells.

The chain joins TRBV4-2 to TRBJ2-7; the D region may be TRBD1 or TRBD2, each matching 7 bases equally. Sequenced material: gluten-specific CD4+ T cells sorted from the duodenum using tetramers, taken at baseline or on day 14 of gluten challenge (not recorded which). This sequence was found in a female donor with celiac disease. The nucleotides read TGTGCCAGCAGCCCGTACAGGGGAGGGGAGCAGTACTTC. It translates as CASSPYRGGEQYF.